This T cell receptor (beta chain) was sequenced in a study of T cell responses to AZD1222 COVID-19 vaccine. The wider study: It was second doses at about 4 or about 12 weeks that were pooled. Findings and limits, study-wide: Regions 160-218 and 743-854 held dominance among vaccine-associated CD4 TCRs, which spanned spike. All repertoire sampling was performed exclusively after the peak T cell response. Reportedly, close to half of spike-specific TCRs are directed against unmutated variant regions.

Profiled with immunoSEQ multiplex PCR; TCRdb holds only in-frame clones, not every one. The table lists some 96,000 clones, about 85% of them singletons, with about 1.8% in the top ten. Per germline, CDR1 SGHNT and CDR2 YYREEE (reference sequence). V lost 0 bases to trimming and J lost 0 bases, with 6 bases between them. The CDR3 is 15 residues long. In its sample, this clone was seen a few times. Antigen unknown. The source material was peripheral blood, sampled on day 0 of AZD1222 vaccination. The clonotype was recovered from an adult in good health. V gene TRBV5-4 combines with J gene TRBJ2-2; no firm D call. CDR3 sequence: CASSLDSTNTGELFF. CDR3 nucleotides: TGTGCCAGCAGCTTGGACTCAACGAACACCGGGGAGCTGTTTTTT.